The 13 T cell receptor beta chains presented below share a single source sample, sequenced in a study of T cell responses to AZD1222 COVID-19 vaccine. Measured with immunoSEQ multiplex PCR; TCRdb has only the in-frame clones, and not every one. The sample records some 130,000 clones, approximately 83% being singletons. Sample: peripheral blood, taken on day 0 of AZD1222 vaccination. The receptors here all came from an adult in good health.

This sequence joins TRBV28 and TRBJ2-3; 9 bases map to TRBD1. CDR3 length equals 16 residues. The V and J ends lost 6 bases and 2 bases, in that order; junction bases with no gene match: 9. CDR1 is MDHEN, CDR2 SYDVKM, per germline. The CDR3, as DNA: TGTGCCAGCAGGTCATTACAGGGGGCATCCACAGATACGCAGTATTTT. This codes for CASRSLQGASTDTQYF.

The rearrangement joins TRBV29-1 to TRBJ2-1; TRBD2 is a possible D gene (6 bases). V dropped 5 bases and J dropped 7 bases, with 21 bases sitting between them. CDR3 size: 15 residues. Looked up from germline, CDR1 is SQVTM and CDR2 is ANQGSEA. This CDR3 reads CSVIPQATAGNEQFF. DNA for the CDR3: TGCAGCGTTATTCCACAGGCTACTGCGGGGAATGAGCAGTTCTTC.

The rearrangement uses TRBV5-6 and TRBJ2-5; 7 bases line up with TRBD1. Trimming at V came to 3 bases and at J to 6 bases, leaving 8 bases not matched to a gene. CDR1 is SGHDT and CDR2 is YYEEEE in the germline V gene. This CDR3 comprises 14 residues. This chain's CDR3 is CASSSTGARKTQYF. The CDR3 DNA follows: TGTGCCAGCAGCTCTACAGGGGCGAGAAAGACCCAGTACTTC.

The chain couples TRBV5-1 to TRBJ2-7; D gene ambiguous. The CDR3 covers 15 residues. V gave up 0 bases and J gave up 2 bases, with 12 bases separating them. The germline V gene encodes CDR1 SGHRS and CDR2 YFSETQ. The CDR3 coding sequence is TGCGCCAGCAGCTTGGTAGACATTCCCCCCTACGAGCAGTACTTC. Its translation: CASSLVDIPPYEQYF.

This sequence joins TRBV7-2 and TRBJ2-2; the D gene is possibly TRBD1 (5 bases). The CDR3 covers 16 residues. Deletions cut 5 bases from V and 6 bases from J, with 19 bases between. Germline V lookup: CDR1 SGHTA, CDR2 FQGNSA. CDR3 region: CASSPKGGPGPGELFF. Here the CDR3 DNA reads TGTGCCAGCAGCCCAAAAGGTGGTCCAGGGCCCGGGGAGCTGTTTTTT. Full variable domain (outside the CDR3, taken from reference TRBV7-2 and TRBJ2-2): GAGVSQSPSNKVTEKGKDVELRCDPISGHTALYWYRQSLGQGLEFLIYFQGNSAPDKSGLPSDRFSAERTGGSVSTLTIQRTQQEDSAVYLCASSPKGGPGPGELFFGEGSRLTVL.

This sequence joins TRBV6-5 and TRBJ2-7; possible D gene TRBD1, 6 bases. The V and J ends lost 5 bases and 7 bases respectively, with 21 bases between them. CDR1 and CDR2 (germline): MNHEY, SVGAGI. The CDR3 spans 15 residues. CDR3: CASSLQGLGVGEQYF. The CDR3 DNA reads TGTGCCAGCAGTCTCCAGGGGCTGGGTGTTGGGGAGCAGTACTTC.

The V call is TRBV9, the J call TRBJ1-2, with D maybe TRBD1 (6 bases). Trimming left V 2 bases short and J 8 bases short, with 13 bases between. CDR3 length: 13 amino acids. CDR1 and CDR2 (germline): SGDLS, YYNGEE. Here the CDR3 DNA reads TGTGCCAGCAGCGTTGCCGGGGGGCAAGGCTACACCTTC. Its translation: CASSVAGGQGYTF.

The chain recombines TRBV25-1 with TRBJ2-2, with 12 nucleotides matching TRBD2. Germline V CDR1 and CDR2: MGHDK, SYGVNS. V lost 6 bases and J lost 7; bases outside the gene matches: 12. CDR3 length: 17 residues. CDR3 sequence: CASRDTSGGPGGGELFF. CDR3 sequence (DNA): TGTGCCAGCAGGGATACTAGCGGGGGGCCGGGTGGCGGGGAGCTGTTTTTT.

The genes are TRBV24-1 and TRBJ1-4; no clear D. Germline lookup yields CDR1 KGHDR and CDR2 SFDVKD. The ends were cut back, 3 bases at V and 8 bases at J, with 15 bases in the middle. The CDR3 sequence is 15 residues long. In DNA form, the CDR3 reads TGTGCCACCAGTGATAACGGAGGTTCGGGGGAAAAACTGTTTTTT. Protein product: CATSDNGGSGEKLFF.

V and J are TRBV5-4 and TRBJ1-5, with 8 bases identical to TRBD1. The junction had 5 bases not matched to a gene; V was cut back by 4 bases and J by 2 bases. Germline V gene lookup returns CDR1 SGHNT and CDR2 YYREEE (reference sequence). The CDR3 is 15 residues long. The CDR3 DNA follows: TGTGCCAGCAGCGTTGACAGGGGCCGCAATCAGCCCCAGCATTTT. It encodes CASSVDRGRNQPQHF.

The V and J genes are TRBV30 and TRBJ2-3, with D unresolved. This CDR3 spans 14 amino acids. In germline, CDR1 is GTSNPN, CDR2 SVGIG (reference sequence). Trimming left V 7 bases short and J 2 bases short, with 16 bases between. In DNA form, the CDR3 reads TGTGCCTCGGACCGGTCCACCACCACAGATACGCAGTATTTT. Its translation: CASDRSTTTDTQYF. Supplemented by reference TRBV30 and TRBJ2-3, the full variable domain reads SQTIHQWPATLVQPVGSPLSLECTVEGTSNPNLYWYRQAAGRGLQLLFYSVGIGQISSEVPQNLSASRPQDRQFILSSKKLLLSDSGFYLCASDRSTTTDTQYFGPGTRLTVL.

This chain links TRBV14 with TRBJ2-1; possibly TRBD2 for D (6 bases). The CDR3 spans 13 residues. Per the germline V gene, CDR1 is SGHDN and CDR2 is FVKESK. V was pared by 0 bases and J by 9 bases, with 9 bases between. DNA for the CDR3: TGTGCCAGCAGCCAAGATCGACTAGGTGAGCAGTTCTTC. This codes for CASSQDRLGEQFF.

The chain carries TRBV6-1 and TRBJ1-4; possibly TRBD1 for D (5 bases). Trimming shortened V by 1 base and J by 5 bases, and 11 bases separated the two germline ends. There are 15 residues in the CDR3. CDR1 and CDR2 from the germline V gene are MNHNS and SASEGT. CDR3 protein: CASSEDPTVNEKLFF. CDR3 nucleotide sequence: TGTGCCAGCAGTGAAGACCCGACAGTGAATGAAAAACTGTTTTTT.